The clone carrying this TCR beta chain has just a few counts. Its antigen is not known. Over several immunoSEQ plates, each subset's genomic DNA was distributed in even portions. Ten immunoSEQ deep assay plates held the unsorted PBMC DNA. In the original analysis: Junction-only sequences produced by ImmunoSEQ had no quality scores, so filtering differed. The data were produced by immunoSEQ multiplex PCR, yet TCRdb's version contains in-frame clones alone and is incomplete. That table gives V, J and clone size, and the DNA gave D and trimming. Of about 600,000 clones detected, roughly four fifths appear once; the ten largest clones hold about 12%. These data originate in a study of shared clonotypes between healthy human individuals. Points from the study as a whole: The authors expected sequencing depth to affect clonotype sharing among donors.

The TCR comes from a woman aged 40 to 50 in good health. Some clones in this sample may be carry-over from other donors' samples. Material for sequencing was PBMCs.

CDR3: CSVEGQGPSNEQFF. The CDR3 DNA reads as TGCAGCGTTGAAGGGCAGGGCCCCTCCAATGAGCAGTTCTTC. This sequence joins TRBV29-1 and TRBJ2-1, with D possibly being TRBD1 (5 bases). Per the germline V gene, CDR1 is SQVTM and CDR2 is ANQGSEA. V lost 1 base to trimming and J lost 6 bases, with 13 bases between them. The CDR3 is 14 residues long.